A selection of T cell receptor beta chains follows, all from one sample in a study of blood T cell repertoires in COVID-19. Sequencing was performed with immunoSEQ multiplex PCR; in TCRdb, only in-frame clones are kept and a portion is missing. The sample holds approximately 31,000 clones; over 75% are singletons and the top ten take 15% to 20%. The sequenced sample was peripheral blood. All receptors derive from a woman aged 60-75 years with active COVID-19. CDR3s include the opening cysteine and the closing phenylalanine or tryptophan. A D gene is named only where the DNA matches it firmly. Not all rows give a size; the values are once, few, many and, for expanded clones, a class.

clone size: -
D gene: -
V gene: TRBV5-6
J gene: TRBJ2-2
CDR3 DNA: TGTGCCAGCAGCTTTTCCGACTACTCCGGGGAGCTGTTTTTT
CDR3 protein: CASSFSDYSGELFF

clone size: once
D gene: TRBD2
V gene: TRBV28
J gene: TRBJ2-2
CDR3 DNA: TGTGCCAGCAGTTTATCGGGACTAGGCGGGGGCACCGGGGAGCTGTTTTTT
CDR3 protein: CASSLSGLGGGTGELFF

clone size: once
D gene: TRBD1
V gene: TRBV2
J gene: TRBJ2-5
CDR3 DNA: TGTGCCAGCAGGGGAGGGACAGGGGCCTACCAAGAGACCCAGTACTTC
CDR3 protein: CASRGGTGAYQETQYF

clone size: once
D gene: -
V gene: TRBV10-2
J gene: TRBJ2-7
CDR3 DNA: TGCGCCAGAGGCAGGGGGGTCCTTTTTAGCTCCTACGAGCAGTACTTC
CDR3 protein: CARGRGVLFSSYEQYF

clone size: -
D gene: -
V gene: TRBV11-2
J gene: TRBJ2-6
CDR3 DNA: TGTGCCAGCAGCAAAACGGGGGACGTCCTGACTTTC
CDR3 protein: CASSKTGDVLTF

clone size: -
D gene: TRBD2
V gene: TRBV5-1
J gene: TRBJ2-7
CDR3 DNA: TGCGCCAGCAGCGGGGGACTATCAAGCTCCTACGAGCAGTACTTC
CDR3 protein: CASSGGLSSSYEQYF

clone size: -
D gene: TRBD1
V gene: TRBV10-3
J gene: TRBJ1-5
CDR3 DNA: TGTGCCATCAGTGAGTCCGGCCAATTAGAGGGGGCAGGAGGCCAGCCCCAGCATTTT
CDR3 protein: CAISESGQLEGAGGQPQHF

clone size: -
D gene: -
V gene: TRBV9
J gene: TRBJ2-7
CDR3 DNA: TGTGCCAGCAGCGTAGTTGGGGCAGGCGAGCAGTACTTC
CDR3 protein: CASSVVGAGEQYF

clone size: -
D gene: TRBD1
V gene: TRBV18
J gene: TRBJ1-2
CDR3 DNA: TGTGCCAGCTCACCAACCCGGGACAGGGGACACCATGGCTACACCTTC
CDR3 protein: CASSPTRDRGHHGYTF

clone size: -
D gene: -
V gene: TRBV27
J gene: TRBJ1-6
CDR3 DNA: TGTGCCAGCACCCCCGGAGTTGGCCTCTATAATTCACCCCTCCACTTT
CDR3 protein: CASTPGVGLYNSPLHF

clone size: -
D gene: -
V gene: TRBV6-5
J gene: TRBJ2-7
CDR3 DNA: TGTGCCAGCGAATACGGTGACTACGAGCAGTACTTC
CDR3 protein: CASEYGDYEQYF

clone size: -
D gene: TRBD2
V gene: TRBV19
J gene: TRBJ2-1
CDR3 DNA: TGTGCCAGTAGTATCGTAAGCGGGGGGGCCAATGAGCAGTTCTTC
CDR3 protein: CASSIVSGGANEQFF

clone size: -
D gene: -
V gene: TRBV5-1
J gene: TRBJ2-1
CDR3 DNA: TGCGCCAGCAGCCCCAACACTGAGCAGTTCTTC
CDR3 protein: CASSPNTEQFF

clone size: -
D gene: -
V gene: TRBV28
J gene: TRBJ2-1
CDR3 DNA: TGTGCCAGCAGTTCGCCGGGAGAGAATGACAATGAGCAGTTCTTC
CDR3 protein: CASSSPGENDNEQFF

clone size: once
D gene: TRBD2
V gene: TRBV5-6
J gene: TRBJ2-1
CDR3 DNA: TGTGCCAGCAGCTTCGGCGGGGGGGCCGGCTCCTACAATGAGCAGTTCTTC
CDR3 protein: CASSFGGGAGSYNEQFF

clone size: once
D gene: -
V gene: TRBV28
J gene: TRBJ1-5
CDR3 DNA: TGTGCCAGCAGTTTAATTGGCACACAAGTGAGCAATCAGCCCCAGCATTTT
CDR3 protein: CASSLIGTQVSNQPQHF

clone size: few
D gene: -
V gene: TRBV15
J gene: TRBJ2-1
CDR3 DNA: TGTGCCACCAGCAGGAGACTGACTGGGGGCGATGAGCAGTTCTTC
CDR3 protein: CATSRRLTGGDEQFF

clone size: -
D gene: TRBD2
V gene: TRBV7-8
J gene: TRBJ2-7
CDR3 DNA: TGTGCCAGCAGCCAGGGACTAGCGGGGGACCCCTACGAGCAGTACTTC
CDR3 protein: CASSQGLAGDPYEQYF

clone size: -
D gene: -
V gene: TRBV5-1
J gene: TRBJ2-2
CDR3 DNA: TGCGCCAGCAGCTTGGAAGTGAGAGCGAACACCGGGGAGCTGTTTTTT
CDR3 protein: CASSLEVRANTGELFF

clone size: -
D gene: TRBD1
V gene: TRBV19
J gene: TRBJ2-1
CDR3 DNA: TGTGCCAGTAGTATATTTGGACAGGGGTACAATGAGCAGTTCTTC
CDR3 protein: CASSIFGQGYNEQFF

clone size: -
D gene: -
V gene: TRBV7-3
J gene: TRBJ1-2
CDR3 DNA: TGTGCCAGCAGCCGTACTGAGGGCTATGGCTACACCTTC
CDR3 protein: CASSRTEGYGYTF

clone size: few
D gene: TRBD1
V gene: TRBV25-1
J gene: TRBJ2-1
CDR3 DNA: TGTGCCAGCAGTGAATCAGGGGGCGGGTGGAATGAGCAGTTCTTC
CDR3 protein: CASSESGGGWNEQFF

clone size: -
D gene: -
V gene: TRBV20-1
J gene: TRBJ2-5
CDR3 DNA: TGCAGTGCTAGACAGGTAGAGACCCAGTACTTC
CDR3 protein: CSARQVETQYF

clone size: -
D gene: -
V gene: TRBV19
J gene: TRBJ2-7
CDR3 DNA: TGTGCCAGTAGTGCGGGCAGGTGGTACGAGCAGTACTTC
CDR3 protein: CASSAGRWYEQYF

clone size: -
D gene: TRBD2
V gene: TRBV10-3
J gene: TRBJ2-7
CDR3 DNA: TGTGCCATCAGCTTTACTAGCGAGCACGAGCAGTACTTC
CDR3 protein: CAISFTSEHEQYF

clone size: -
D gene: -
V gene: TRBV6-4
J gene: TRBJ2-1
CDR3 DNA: TGTGCCAGCCGCATTATAGCCCAGTACAATGAGCAGTTCTTC
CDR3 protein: CASRIIAQYNEQFF

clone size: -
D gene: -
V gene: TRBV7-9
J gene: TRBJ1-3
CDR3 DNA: TGTGCCAGCAGCTTAGGTTTCAATCGAAACACCATATATTTT
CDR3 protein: CASSLGFNRNTIYF

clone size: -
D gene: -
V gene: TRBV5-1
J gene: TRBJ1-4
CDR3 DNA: TGCGCCAGCAGCCAAGGCGGGGGGGATGAAAAACTGTTTTTT
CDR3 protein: CASSQGGGDEKLFF

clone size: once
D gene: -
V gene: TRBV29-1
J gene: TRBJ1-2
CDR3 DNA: TGCAGCGTTGAGTTAGGGGGCTATGGCTACACCTTC
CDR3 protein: CSVELGGYGYTF

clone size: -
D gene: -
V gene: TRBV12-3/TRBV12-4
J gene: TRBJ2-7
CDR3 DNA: TGTGCCAGCAGCACCATAGACGAGCAGTACTTC
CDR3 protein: CASSTIDEQYF

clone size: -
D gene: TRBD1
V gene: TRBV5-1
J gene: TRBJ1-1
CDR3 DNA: TGCGCCAGCAGCCTTAGACAGGGGGCAGGTGAAGCTTTCTTT
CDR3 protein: CASSLRQGAGEAFF

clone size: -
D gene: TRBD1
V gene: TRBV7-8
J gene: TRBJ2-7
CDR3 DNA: TGTGCCAGCACTCAATACCCACCGGGACAGGGGTCCGAGCAGTACTTC
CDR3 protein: CASTQYPPGQGSEQYF

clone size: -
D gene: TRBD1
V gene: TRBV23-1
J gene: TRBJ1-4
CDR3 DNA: TGCGCCAGCAGAAGTCACGGGACAGGGAATGAAAAACTGTTTTTT
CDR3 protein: CASRSHGTGNEKLFF

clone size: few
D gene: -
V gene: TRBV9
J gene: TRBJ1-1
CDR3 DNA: TGTGCCAGCAGGCCCCACGGGTTAGAGGACACTGAAGCTTTCTTT
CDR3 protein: CASRPHGLEDTEAFF

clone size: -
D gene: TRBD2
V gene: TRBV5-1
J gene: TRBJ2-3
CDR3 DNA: TGCGCCAGCAGCTTGATGGGACTAGCGGGAGATTGGCGCACAGATACGCAGTATTTT
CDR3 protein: CASSLMGLAGDWRTDTQYF

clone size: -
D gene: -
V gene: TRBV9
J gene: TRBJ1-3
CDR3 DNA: TGTGCCAGCAGCGTAGACCCGAGCTCTGGAAACACCATATATTTT
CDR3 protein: CASSVDPSSGNTIYF

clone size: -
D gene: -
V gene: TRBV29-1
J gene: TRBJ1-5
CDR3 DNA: TGCAGCGTAGGGGGAGGGGCTGGCAATCAGCCCCAGCATTTT
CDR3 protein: CSVGGGAGNQPQHF